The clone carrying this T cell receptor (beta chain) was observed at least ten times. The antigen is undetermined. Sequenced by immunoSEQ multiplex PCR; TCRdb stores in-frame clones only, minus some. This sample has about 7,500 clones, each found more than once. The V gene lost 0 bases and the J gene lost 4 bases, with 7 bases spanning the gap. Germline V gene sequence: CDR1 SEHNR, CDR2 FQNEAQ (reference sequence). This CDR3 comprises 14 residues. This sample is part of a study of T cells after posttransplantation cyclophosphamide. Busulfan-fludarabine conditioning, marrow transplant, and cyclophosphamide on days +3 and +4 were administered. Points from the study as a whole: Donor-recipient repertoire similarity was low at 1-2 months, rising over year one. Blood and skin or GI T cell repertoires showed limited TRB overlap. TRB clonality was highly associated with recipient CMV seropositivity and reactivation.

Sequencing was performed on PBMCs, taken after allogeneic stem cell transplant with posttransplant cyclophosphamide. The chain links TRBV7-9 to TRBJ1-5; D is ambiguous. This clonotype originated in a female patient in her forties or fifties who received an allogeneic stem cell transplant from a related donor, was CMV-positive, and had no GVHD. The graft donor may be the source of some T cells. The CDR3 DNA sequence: TGTGCCAGCAGCTTAGCCTCACTGAATCAGCCCCAGCATTTT. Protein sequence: CASSLASLNQPQHF.